Below, 10 T cell receptor beta chains from the same sample are listed, as sequenced in a study of T cell repertoires in ileal Crohn's disease. Indicated time point: neoterminal ileum biopsy at postoperative endoscopy, about 6 months after surgery. Using immunoSEQ multiplex PCR, the repertoire was profiled, and TCRdb retains in-frame clones only, with some absent. The sample carries about 15,000 clones, over 70% recorded once. The specimen sequenced was ileal tissue. These TCRs come from an adult with Crohn's disease.

This clone was found once. J is TRBJ1-2 and V is TRBV28, with D unclear. The V and J ends lost 1 base and 8 bases respectively, with 17 bases between them. Germline CDR1 reads MDHEN; CDR2 reads SYDVKM. CDR3 size: 15 residues. CDR3 loop: CASSLFPVDYEGYTF. In DNA form, the CDR3 reads TGTGCCAGCAGTTTATTCCCGGTTGATTATGAGGGCTACACCTTC.

This clone was seen a handful of times. CDR3 bases: TGTGCCAGCAGTCGTTATTTTGGCACTGAAGCTTTCTTT. Its protein is CASSRYFGTEAFF. The chain is built from TRBV27 and TRBJ1-1; D not certain. The CDR3 is 13 residues long. The germline gives CDR1 MNHEY, CDR2 SMNVEV (reference sequence). Trimming took off 5 bases at V and 4 bases at J, with 11 bases between the two ends.

This clone showed up just once. The rearrangement links TRBV30 to TRBJ1-1; D is ambiguous. CDR1 is GTSNPN and CDR2 is SVGIG in the germline V gene (reference sequence). The ends were cut back, 4 bases at V and 1 base at J, with 10 bases in the middle. CDR3 length equals 13 residues. The CDR3 coding sequence is TGTGCCTGGAACGGGCTAGGGAACACTGAAGCTTTCTTT. Protein sequence: CAWNGLGNTEAFF. Complete variable domain (other parts from reference TRBV30 and TRBJ1-1): SQTIHQWPATLVQPVGSPLSLECTVEGTSNPNLYWYRQAAGRGLQLLFYSVGIGQISSEVPQNLSASRPQDRQFILSSKKLLLSDSGFYLCAWNGLGNTEAFFGQGTRLTVV.

This chain joins TRBV6-5 and TRBJ2-3; D is ambiguous. Germline V gene data show CDR1 as MNHEY and CDR2 as SVGAGI. The CDR3 spans 11 residues. Trimming pared 5 bases from V and 4 bases from J, leaving 4 bases between. CDR3 in amino acids: CASSGADTQYF. The CDR3 DNA sequence: TGTGCCAGCAGTGGGGCAGATACGCAGTATTTT.

This chain connects TRBV6-5 to TRBJ1-5; TRBD1 aligns across 8 bases. Germline V lookup: CDR1 MNHEY, CDR2 SVGAGI. Trimming took 7 bases from V and 3 from J; bases not matched to a gene: 8. CDR3 length: 15 amino acids. CDR3 loop: CASKPGGVDNQPQHF. The CDR3, as DNA: TGTGCCAGCAAACCAGGGGGCGTAGACAATCAGCCCCAGCATTTT.

This clone was seen a handful of times. Other DNA sequences within the sample encode an identical CDR3. V usage is TRBV5-1 and J usage is TRBJ2-7; 9 bases are shared with TRBD1. The trim removed 2 bases at V and 4 bases at J, leaving 4 bases unmatched. Germline CDR1 SGHRS, CDR2 YFSETQ. CDR3 length: 14 residues. The CDR3 bases are TGCGCCAGCAGCTTACAGGGGGCCGGGTACGAGCAGTACTTC. Its protein product is CASSLQGAGYEQYF.

In this sample, this clone turned up once. The rearrangement uses TRBV7-2 and TRBJ2-2; no reliable D call. The length of the CDR3 is 15 residues. The V end was cut by 2 bases, the J end by 0 bases, with 7 bases between. CDR1 is SGHTA, CDR2 FQGNSA, per germline. CDR3 sequence: CASSLRATNTGELFF. CDR3 sequence (DNA): TGTGCCAGCAGCTTAAGGGCTACGAACACCGGGGAGCTGTTTTTT.

This chain links TRBV7-9 with TRBJ2-2, with D possibly called TRBD1 or TRBD2 (7 bases each). V was pared by 7 bases and J by 0 bases, with 18 bases between. The CDR3 has 17 amino acids. Looked up from germline, CDR1 is SEHNR and CDR2 is FQNEAQ (reference sequence). CDR3 loop: CASNYPRGGANTGELFF. The CDR3 nucleotides are TGTGCCAGCAACTACCCCAGGGGGGGCGCGAACACCGGGGAGCTGTTTTTT.

Written as DNA, the CDR3 is TGTGCCAGCGGGACAAATGAAAAACTGTTTTTT. Translated: CASGTNEKLFF. This chain uses TRBV7-9 with TRBJ1-4; the D gene is possibly TRBD1 (6 bases). The CDR3 runs to 11 residues. The V gene's germline CDR1 is SEHNR and CDR2 FQNEAQ (reference sequence). V lost 8 bases, J lost 5 bases, and 6 bases lay in between.

The chain recombines TRBV19 with TRBJ1-5, with D perhaps TRBD1 (5 bases). Trimming pared 7 bases from V and 2 bases from J, leaving 15 bases between. CDR1 is LNHDA and CDR2 is SQIVND in the germline V gene (reference sequence). The length of the CDR3 is 15 residues. The CDR3 region has the DNA TGTGCCAGTATTGGCAGGGCGGGCGGCAATCAGCCCCAGCATTTT. Amino acids: CASIGRAGGNQPQHF.